There are many counts of the clone carrying this TCR beta chain. Its antigen is undetermined. Previously described methods and listed TCR primers were employed for the bulk TCR libraries. TCRdb called the PCR reads again in MiXCR, with one record for every CDR3 protein. Of roughly 65,000 distinct CDR3 sequences listed, under 20% were seen once; the top ten hold approximately 1.6%. The data are from a study of molecular identifiers for immune sequencing clone quantification. Findings and caveats of the study: In naive cells, clones above 20 RNA copies held under 1% of molecules, whereas in effector cells they held over 98%.

Sorting recovered naive CD8 T cells on a CD8+CD4-CCR7+CD45RA+ profile. The specimen sequenced was naive CD8+ T cells from blood, with Jurkat cell RNA spiked in. Sample subset: FACS-sorted CD8+CD4-CCR7+CD45RA+ naive T cells. The clonotype was recovered from a human donor in good health. Some libraries in this study had Jurkat cell RNA spiked in.

The CDR3 DNA sequence: TGCAGTGCTAGCGTCGAGCGCCTTCATACTTACGAGCAGTACTTC. Encoded protein: CSASVERLHTYEQYF. The chain uses TRBV20-1 and TRBJ2-7, with no clear D. V was pared by 3 bases and J by 4 bases, with 19 bases between. The CDR3 covers 15 residues. Germline V gene lookup returns CDR1 DFQATT and CDR2 SNEGSKA (reference sequence).